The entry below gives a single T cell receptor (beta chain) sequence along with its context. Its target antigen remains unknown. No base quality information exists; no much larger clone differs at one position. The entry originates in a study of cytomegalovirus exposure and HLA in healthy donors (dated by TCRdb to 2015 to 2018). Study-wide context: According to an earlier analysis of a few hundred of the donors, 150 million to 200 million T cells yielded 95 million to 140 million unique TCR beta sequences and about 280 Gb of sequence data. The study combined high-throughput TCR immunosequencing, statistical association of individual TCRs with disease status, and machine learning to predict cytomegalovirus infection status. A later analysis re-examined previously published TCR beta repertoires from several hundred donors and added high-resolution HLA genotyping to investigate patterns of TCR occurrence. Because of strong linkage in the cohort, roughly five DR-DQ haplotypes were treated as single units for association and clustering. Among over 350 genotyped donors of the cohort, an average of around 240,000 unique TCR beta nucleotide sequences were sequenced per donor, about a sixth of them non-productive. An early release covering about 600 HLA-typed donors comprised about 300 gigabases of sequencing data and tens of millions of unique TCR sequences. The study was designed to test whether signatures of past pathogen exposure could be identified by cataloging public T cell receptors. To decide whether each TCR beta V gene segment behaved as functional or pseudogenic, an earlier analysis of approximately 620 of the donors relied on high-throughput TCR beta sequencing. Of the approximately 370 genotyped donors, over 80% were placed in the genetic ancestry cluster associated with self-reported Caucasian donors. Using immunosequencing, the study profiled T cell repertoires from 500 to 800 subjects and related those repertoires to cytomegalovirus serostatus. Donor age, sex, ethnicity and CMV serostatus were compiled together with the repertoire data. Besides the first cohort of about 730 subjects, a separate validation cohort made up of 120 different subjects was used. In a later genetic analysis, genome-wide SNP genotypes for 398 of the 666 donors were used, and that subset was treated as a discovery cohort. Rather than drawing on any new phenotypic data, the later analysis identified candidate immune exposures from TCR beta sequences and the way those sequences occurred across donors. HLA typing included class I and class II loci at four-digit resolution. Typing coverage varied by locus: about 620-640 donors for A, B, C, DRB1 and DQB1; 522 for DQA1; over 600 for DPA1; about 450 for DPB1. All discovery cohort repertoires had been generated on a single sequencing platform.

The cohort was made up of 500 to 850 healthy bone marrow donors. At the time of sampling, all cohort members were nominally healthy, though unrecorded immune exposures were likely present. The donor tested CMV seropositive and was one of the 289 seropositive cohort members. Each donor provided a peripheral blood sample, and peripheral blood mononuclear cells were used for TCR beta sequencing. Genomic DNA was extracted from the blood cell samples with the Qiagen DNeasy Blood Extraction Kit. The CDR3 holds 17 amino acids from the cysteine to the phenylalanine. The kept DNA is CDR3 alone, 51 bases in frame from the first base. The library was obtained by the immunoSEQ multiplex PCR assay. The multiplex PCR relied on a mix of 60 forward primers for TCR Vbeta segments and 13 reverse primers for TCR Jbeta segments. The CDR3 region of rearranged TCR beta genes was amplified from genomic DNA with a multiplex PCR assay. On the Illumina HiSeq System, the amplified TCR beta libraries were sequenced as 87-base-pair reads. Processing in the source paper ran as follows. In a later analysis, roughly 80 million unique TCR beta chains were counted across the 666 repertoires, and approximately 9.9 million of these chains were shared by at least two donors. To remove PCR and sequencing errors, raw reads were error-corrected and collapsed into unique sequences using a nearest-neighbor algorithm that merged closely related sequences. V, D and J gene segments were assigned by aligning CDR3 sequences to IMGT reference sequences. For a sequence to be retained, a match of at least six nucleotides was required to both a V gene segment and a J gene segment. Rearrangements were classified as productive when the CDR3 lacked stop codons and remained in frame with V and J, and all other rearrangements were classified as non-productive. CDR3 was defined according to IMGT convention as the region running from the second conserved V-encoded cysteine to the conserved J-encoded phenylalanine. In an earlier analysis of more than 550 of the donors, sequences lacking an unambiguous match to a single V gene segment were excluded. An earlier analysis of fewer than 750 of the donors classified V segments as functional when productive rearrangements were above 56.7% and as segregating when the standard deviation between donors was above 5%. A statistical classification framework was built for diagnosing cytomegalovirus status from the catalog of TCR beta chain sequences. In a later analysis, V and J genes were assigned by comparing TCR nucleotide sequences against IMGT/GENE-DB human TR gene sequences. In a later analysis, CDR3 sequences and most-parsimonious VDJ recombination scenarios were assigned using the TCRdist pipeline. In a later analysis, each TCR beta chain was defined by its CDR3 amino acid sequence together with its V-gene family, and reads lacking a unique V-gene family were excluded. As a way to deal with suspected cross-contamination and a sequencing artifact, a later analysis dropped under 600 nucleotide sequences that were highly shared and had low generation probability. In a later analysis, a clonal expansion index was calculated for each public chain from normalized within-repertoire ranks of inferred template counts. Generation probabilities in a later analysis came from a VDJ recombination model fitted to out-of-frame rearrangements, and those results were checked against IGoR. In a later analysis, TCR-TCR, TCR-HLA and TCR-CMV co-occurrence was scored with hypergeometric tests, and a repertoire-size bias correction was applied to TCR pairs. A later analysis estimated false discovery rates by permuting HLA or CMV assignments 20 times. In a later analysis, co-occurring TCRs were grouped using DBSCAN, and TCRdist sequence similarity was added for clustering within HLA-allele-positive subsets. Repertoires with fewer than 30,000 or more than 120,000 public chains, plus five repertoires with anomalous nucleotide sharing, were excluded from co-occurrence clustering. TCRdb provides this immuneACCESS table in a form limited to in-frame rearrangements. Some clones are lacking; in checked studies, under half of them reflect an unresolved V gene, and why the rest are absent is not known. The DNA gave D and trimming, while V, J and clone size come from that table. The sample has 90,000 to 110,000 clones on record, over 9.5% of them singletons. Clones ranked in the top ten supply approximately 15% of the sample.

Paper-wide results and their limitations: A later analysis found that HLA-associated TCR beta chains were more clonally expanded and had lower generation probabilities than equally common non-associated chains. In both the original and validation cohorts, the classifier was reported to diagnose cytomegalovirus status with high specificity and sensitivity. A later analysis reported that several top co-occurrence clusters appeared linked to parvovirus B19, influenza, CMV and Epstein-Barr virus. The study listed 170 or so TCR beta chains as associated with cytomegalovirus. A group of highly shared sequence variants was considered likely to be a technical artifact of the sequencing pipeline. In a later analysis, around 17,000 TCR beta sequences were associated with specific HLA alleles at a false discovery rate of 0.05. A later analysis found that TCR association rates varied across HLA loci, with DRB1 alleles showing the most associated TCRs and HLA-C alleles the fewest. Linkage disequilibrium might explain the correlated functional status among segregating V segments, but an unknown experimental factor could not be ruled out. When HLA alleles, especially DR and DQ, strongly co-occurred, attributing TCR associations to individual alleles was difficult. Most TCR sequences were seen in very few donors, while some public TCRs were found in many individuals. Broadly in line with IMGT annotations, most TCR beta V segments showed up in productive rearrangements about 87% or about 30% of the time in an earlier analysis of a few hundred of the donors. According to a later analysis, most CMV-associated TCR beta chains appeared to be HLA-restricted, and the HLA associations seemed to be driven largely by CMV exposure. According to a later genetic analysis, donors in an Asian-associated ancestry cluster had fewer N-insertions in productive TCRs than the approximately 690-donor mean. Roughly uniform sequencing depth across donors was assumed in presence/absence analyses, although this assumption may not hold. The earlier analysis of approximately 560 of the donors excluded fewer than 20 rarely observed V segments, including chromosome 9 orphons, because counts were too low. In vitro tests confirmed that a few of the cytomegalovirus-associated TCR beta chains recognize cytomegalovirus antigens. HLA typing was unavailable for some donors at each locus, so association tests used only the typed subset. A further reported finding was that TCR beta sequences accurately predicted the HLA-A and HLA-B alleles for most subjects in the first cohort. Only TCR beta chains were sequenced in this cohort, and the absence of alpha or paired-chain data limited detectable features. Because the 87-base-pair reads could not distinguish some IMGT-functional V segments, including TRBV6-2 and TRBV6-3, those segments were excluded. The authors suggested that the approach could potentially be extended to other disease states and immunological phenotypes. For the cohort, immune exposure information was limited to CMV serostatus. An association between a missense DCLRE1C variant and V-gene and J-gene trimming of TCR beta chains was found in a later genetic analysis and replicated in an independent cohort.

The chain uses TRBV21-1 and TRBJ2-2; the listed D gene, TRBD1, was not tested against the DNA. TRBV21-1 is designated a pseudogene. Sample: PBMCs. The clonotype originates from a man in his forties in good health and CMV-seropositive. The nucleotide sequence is TGTGCCAGCAGCAAAGCGCTCGGGGTAAGGGGGACCGGGGAGCTGTTTTTT. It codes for CASSKALGVRGTGELFF.